The present TCR beta chain was sequenced within a study of identical twins. Trimming took 5 bases from V and 0 from J, leaving 8 bases between them. This CDR3 comprises 13 residues. CDR1 and CDR2 (germline): DFQATT, SNEGSKA (reference sequence). In this sample, this clonotype turned up a few times. TCRdb processed the 5' RACE reads anew with MiXCR; each CDR3 protein has one entry. The top ten clones hold around 4.4% of a sample with about 690,000 distinct CDR3 sequences, 21% of them seen once. These data also featured in a second study, about T cells expressing NK-cell markers.

The source material was PBMCs. This TCR was recovered from a woman aged 18 to 35 in good health. J is TRBJ2-4 and V is TRBV20-1; D gene uncertain. The CDR3, as DNA: TGCAGTGCTGTCAGTGTAGCCAAAAACATTCAGTACTTC. The encoded protein is CSAVSVAKNIQYF.